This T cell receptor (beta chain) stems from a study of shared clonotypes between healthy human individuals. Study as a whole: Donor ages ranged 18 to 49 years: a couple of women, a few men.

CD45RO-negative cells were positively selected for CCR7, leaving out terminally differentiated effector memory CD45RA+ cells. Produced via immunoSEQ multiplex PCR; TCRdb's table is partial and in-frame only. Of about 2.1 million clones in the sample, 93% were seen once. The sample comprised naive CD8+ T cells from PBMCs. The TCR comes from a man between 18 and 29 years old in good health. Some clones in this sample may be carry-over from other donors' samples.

The CDR3 region is CASSERLDLKQFF. In nucleotides, the CDR3 is TGTGCCAGCAGCGAAAGACTAGATTTGAAGCAGTTCTTC. The V and J genes are TRBV7-9 and TRBJ2-1, with a tentative D call TRBD2 (6 bases). The CDR3 runs 13 residues. V lost 5 bases and J lost 11, with 16 bases in between. CDR1 is SEHNR and CDR2 is FQNEAQ in the germline V gene (reference sequence).